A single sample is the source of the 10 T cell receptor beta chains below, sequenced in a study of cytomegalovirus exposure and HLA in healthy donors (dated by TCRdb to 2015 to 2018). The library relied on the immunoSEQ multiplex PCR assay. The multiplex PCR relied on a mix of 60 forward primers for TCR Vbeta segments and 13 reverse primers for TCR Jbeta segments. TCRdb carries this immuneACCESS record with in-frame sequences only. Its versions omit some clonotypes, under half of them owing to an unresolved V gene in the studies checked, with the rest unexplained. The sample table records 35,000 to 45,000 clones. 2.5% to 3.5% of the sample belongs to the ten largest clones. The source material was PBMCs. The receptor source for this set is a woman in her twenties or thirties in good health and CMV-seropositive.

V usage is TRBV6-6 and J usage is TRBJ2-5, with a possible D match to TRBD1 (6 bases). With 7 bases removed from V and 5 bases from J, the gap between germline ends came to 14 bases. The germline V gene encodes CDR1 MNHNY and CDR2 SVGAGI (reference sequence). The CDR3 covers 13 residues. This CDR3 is CASNPNRAETQYF. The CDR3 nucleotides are TGTGCCAGCAACCCGAACAGGGCGGAGACCCAGTACTTC.

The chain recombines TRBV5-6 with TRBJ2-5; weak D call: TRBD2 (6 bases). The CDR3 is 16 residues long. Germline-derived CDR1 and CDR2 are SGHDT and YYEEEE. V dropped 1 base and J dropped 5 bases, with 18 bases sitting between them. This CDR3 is CASSLLARLLSETQYF. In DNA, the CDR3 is TGTGCCAGCAGCTTGCTAGCGCGGCTACTCTCGGAGACCCAGTACTTC.

The CDR3 nucleotides read TGTGCTAGTGGTTTGCAGGACAGCTACACTGAAGCTTTCTTT. Its protein is CASGLQDSYTEAFF. V and J are TRBV12-5 and TRBJ1-1, with a weak D call TRBD1 (6 bases). The CDR3 loop spans 14 amino acids. The V gene lost 2 bases and the J gene lost 3 bases, with 10 bases spanning the gap. Germline values: CDR1 LGHNT, CDR2 FRNRAP.

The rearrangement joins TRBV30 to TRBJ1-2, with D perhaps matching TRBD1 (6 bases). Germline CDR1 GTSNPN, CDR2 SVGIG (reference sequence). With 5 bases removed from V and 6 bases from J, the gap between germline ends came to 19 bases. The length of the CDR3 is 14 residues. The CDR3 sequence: CAWLPGTAGDGYTF. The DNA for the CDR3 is TGTGCCTGGCTCCCTGGGACGGCAGGGGATGGCTACACCTTC.

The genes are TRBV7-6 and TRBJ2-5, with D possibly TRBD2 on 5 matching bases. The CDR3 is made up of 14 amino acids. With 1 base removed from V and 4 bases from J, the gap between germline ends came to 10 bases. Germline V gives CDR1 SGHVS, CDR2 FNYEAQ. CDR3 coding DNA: TGTGCCAGCAGCTTAGATTACGGAGGAGAGACCCAGTACTTC. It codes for CASSLDYGGETQYF.

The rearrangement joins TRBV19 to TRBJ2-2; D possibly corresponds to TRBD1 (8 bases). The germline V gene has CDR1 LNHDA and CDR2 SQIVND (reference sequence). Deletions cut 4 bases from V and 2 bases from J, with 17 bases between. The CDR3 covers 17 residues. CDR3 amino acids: CASSRTGGGSNTGELFF. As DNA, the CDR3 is TGTGCCAGTAGTAGAACAGGGGGGGGATCCAACACCGGGGAGCTGTTTTTT.

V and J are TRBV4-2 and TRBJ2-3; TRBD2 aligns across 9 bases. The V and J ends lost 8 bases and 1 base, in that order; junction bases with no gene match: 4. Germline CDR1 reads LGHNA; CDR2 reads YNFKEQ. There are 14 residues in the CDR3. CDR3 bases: TGTGCCAGCGAGCGGGGGGCACGCACAGATACGCAGTATTTT. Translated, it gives CASERGARTDTQYF.

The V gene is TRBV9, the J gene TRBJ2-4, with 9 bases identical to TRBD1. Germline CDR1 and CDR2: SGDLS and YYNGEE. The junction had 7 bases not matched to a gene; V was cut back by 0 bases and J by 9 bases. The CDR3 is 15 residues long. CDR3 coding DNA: TGTGCCAGCAGCGTAGACGCTGGGACAGGGATCATTCAGTACTTC. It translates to CASSVDAGTGIIQYF.

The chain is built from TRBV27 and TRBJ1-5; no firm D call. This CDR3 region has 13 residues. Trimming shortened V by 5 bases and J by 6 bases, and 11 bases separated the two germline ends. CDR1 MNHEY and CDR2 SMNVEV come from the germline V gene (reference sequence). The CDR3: CASSLGLLQPQHF. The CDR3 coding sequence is TGTGCCAGCAGTCTCGGGTTGCTTCAGCCCCAGCATTTT.

The CDR3 spells CASRYGQELQSPLHF. DNA of the CDR3: TGCGCCAGCAGATACGGACAGGAGCTACAGTCACCCCTCCACTTT. This chain joins TRBV5-1 and TRBJ1-6, with 7 bases lining up with TRBD1. Trimming took 5 bases from V and 10 from J; bases not matched to a gene: 12. Germline CDR1 is SGHRS and CDR2 is YFSETQ. The CDR3 is 15 residues long.